This T cell receptor (beta chain) was obtained from a study of cytomegalovirus exposure and HLA in healthy donors (dated by TCRdb to the late 2010s). Study-level background: According to a later analysis, the roughly 130 validation repertoires were produced on the same platform as the 666 repertoires of the first cohort. The study aimed to test whether cataloging public T cell receptors could reveal signatures of past pathogen exposure. In addition to the first cohort of 666 subjects, a separate validation cohort of approximately 130 different subjects was used. High-throughput TCR immunosequencing, statistical association of individual TCRs with disease status, and machine learning were combined to predict cytomegalovirus infection status. What the authors observed across the whole study: According to the authors, the approach could potentially be generalized to other disease states and immunological phenotypes. Of the cluster scores, around 95% were above 0 in a later analysis, which found that TCRs clustered in the first cohort also tended to co-occur in the approximately 110 validation repertoires. In vitro tests confirmed that a few of the cytomegalovirus-associated TCR beta chains recognize cytomegalovirus antigens. Most TCR sequences were seen in very few donors, while some public TCRs were found in many individuals. A later analysis had no HLA typing for the validation cohort, so co-occurrence there was scored across all 110 or so repertoires. The classifier was reported to diagnose cytomegalovirus status with high specificity and sensitivity in both the original cohort and the validation cohort. The study gave a list of roughly 150 TCR beta chains associated with cytomegalovirus.

The V end gives up 3 bases and the J end 8 bases, leaving 8 bases in the junction not matched to a gene. The germline V gene provides CDR1 MGHRA and CDR2 YSYEKL. From cysteine to phenylalanine, the CDR3 is 15 amino acids long. Solely the CDR3 DNA is kept, with 45 bases framed from the first base. Donors formed part of the validation cohort, which comprised 120 subjects and was distinct from the first cohort of under 750 subjects. Receptor libraries were prepared by the immunoSEQ multiplex PCR assay. The paper's data handling went like this. A statistical classification framework was developed to diagnose cytomegalovirus status using the catalog of TCR beta chain sequences. As stored in TCRdb, this immuneACCESS dataset retains in-frame rearrangements with V and J assigned. A fraction of the clones does not appear; measured against another copy, unresolved V genes explain less than half of the discrepancy, and the remainder lacks a known reason. The DNA gave D and trimming, while V, J and clone size come from that table. The sample table shows around 56,000 clones, and roughly 87% are seen once. Roughly 15% of the sample comes from the top ten.

About this clone itself: Its antigen remains undetermined. Base qualities are not at hand, and no much larger clone is one base apart.

The specimen sequenced was PBMCs. The chain couples TRBV4-1 to TRBJ1-4; 8 middle bases align to TRBD1. The sequence came from a woman in her late teens or twenties in good health and CMV-seronegative. CDR3 protein: CASSQAGTGYEKLFF. The nucleotide sequence reads as follows: TGCGCCAGCAGCCAGGCCGGGACAGGCTACGAAAAACTGTTTTTT.